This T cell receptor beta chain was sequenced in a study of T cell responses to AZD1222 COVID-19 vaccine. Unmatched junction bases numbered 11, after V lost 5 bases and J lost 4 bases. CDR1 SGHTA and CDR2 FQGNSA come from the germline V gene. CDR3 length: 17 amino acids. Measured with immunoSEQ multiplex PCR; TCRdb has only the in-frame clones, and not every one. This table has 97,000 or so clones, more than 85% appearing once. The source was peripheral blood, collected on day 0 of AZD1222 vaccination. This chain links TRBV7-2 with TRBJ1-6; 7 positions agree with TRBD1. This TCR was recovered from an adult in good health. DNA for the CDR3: TGTGCCAGCAGCCCATACAGGGGAGGGCCGTATAATTCACCCCTCCACTTT. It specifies CASSPYRGGPYNSPLHF.